The next 28 T cell receptor beta chains were all read from a single sample in a study of blood T cells in healthy people across ages. A sample-barcoded 5' primer and a J-beta primer mix were used in a second PCR of roughly 6 to 11 cycles. Using its own MiXCR run on the 5' RACE reads, TCRdb lists one record per CDR3 protein. The table has hundreds of thousands of distinct CDR3 sequences, about 30% seen once; the top ten hold 15% to 19%. The sequenced material came from blood. The receptors stem from a woman aged 80 or over in good health.

Remarks on this clonotype: Given a much more abundant clone one base away, this may be a read error. The chain joins TRBV19 to TRBJ2-4; no clear D. The end of the DNA is better explained by TRBJ2-7, so the J call may be wrong. The CDR3 is 13 amino acids. Germline values: CDR1 LNHDA, CDR2 SQIVND (reference sequence). The CDR3: CASSMGKTYEQYF. CDR3 DNA sequence: TGTGCCAGTAGTATGGGGAAAACCTACGAGCAGTACTTC.

There are many counts of this clonotype. The chain joins TRBV6-2 or TRBV6-3 to TRBJ2-2, with D tentatively TRBD1 or TRBD2 (5 bases each). This CDR3 region has 16 residues. From germline, CDR1 is MNHEY and CDR2 SVGEGT. Trimming took 6 bases from V and 2 from J, leaving 16 bases between them. CDR3 coding DNA: TGTGCCAGCAGCCCTGTCGGGACCCTAAACACCGGGGAGCTGTTTTTT. Residues: CASSPVGTLNTGELFF.

This clonotype showed up many times. This chain links TRBV7-9 with TRBJ1-2, with D perhaps TRBD1 (5 bases). V dropped 5 bases and J dropped 4 bases, with 14 bases sitting between them. The CDR3 is 14 residues long. Germline CDR1 SEHNR, CDR2 FQNEAQ (reference sequence). DNA for the CDR3: TGTGCCAGCAGCCAGAGGCAGGGAGGCTATGGCTACACCTTC. It yields the protein CASSQRQGGYGYTF.

This chain joins TRBV19 and TRBJ1-2; TRBD1 is a possible D gene (6 bases). The CDR3 totals 15 residues. Per the germline V gene, CDR1 is LNHDA and CDR2 is SQIVND (reference sequence). V was clipped by 4 bases and J by 6 bases, with 18 bases between them. The CDR3 region is CASSNPTTGENGYTF. CDR3 coding DNA: TGTGCCAGTAGTAACCCCACGACAGGCGAAAATGGCTACACCTTC.

For this clonotype: Germline is not matched at one junction end, which may reflect a read error. The chain combines TRBV7-2 with TRBJ2-1, with D uncertain. Germline loops: CDR1 SGHTA, CDR2 FQGNSA. The length of the CDR3 is 13 residues. CDR3 loop: CASSLPATYERFF. The CDR3, as DNA: TGTGCCAGCAGCTTACCGGCCACCTACGAGCGGTTCTTC. The variable domain in full, completed from reference TRBV7-2 and TRBJ2-1, reads GAGVSQSPSNKVTEKGKDVELRCDPISGHTALYWYRQSLGQGLEFLIYFQGNSAPDKSGLPSDRFSAERTGGSVSTLTIQRTQQEDSAVYLCASSLPATYERFFGPGTRLTVL.

This chain uses TRBV5-1 with TRBJ2-1, with TRBD1 matching 7 bases. Matching the DNA end better, TRBJ1-2 makes the J call doubtful. The CDR3 has 12 amino acids. Looked up from germline, CDR1 is SGHRS and CDR2 is YFSETQ. CDR3 loop: CASSSTDRAYTF. CDR3 nucleotides: TGCGCCAGCAGCTCGACAGACAGGGCCTACACCTTC.

This clonotype was found many times. This chain uses TRBV6-1 with TRBJ1-2; 7 nucleotides match TRBD1. The CDR3 covers 16 residues. With 3 bases clipped from V and 1 base from J, the junction kept 8 bases outside the gene matches. Per the germline V gene, CDR1 is MNHNS and CDR2 is SASEGT. CDR3 nucleotide sequence: TGTGCCAGCAGTGATTCAAACAGGGGAGGTAACTATGGCTACACCTTC. As protein: CASSDSNRGGNYGYTF.

With regard to this clonotype: Being one base from a much bigger clone, this may be a read error. The chain combines TRBV7-9 with TRBJ2-1; maybe TRBD2 (6 bases). The assigned J gene may be wrong: the sequence end matches TRBJ2-7 better. Per germline, CDR1 SEHNR and CDR2 FQNEAQ (reference sequence). This CDR3 comprises 14 residues. The CDR3 bases are TGTGCCAGCAGCGAGCGCGGGACCTACAATGAGCAGTACTTC. Protein product: CASSERGTYNEQYF.

This clonotype has just a few counts. V and J are TRBV27 and TRBJ1-2, with 7 bases that match TRBD1. The CDR3 has 14 amino acids. Germline V CDR1 and CDR2: MNHEY, SMNVEV (reference sequence). Germline trimming cut 0 bases from V and 6 bases from J; bases unmatched to any gene: 4. CDR3 amino acids: CASSLSGRGNGYTF. For the CDR3, the DNA is TGTGCCAGCAGTTTATCGGGCAGGGGGAATGGCTACACCTTC.

This clonotype was counted at least ten times. V and J are TRBV20-1 and TRBJ2-4; D remains unclear. CDR1 is DFQATT and CDR2 is SNEGSKA in the germline V gene (reference sequence). V was cut by 0 bases and J by 4 bases, with 4 bases left in between. The CDR3 covers 12 residues. The CDR3 loop is CSAREGKNIQYF. CDR3 nucleotides: TGCAGTGCTAGAGAGGGGAAAAACATTCAGTACTTC.

This clonotype was observed a few times. The chain joins TRBV14 to TRBJ2-1, with 9 positions matching TRBD2. Germline V gives CDR1 SGHDN, CDR2 FVKESK. V was clipped by 1 base and J by 1 base; unmatched bases: 2. The CDR3 has 16 residues. This CDR3 reads CASSQVAGGSYNEQFF. Here the CDR3 DNA reads TGTGCCAGCAGCCAAGTTGCGGGAGGGTCCTACAATGAGCAGTTCTTC. Full variable domain (missing parts from reference TRBV14 and TRBJ2-1): EAGVTQFPSHSVIEKGQTVTLRCDPISGHDNLYWYRRVMGKEIKFLLHFVKESKQDESGMPNNRFLAERTGGTYSTLKVQPAELEDSGVYFCASSQVAGGSYNEQFFGPGTRLTVL.

Turning to this clonotype: A much more abundant neighbour one base away suggests this may be a read error. The chain has TRBV5-1 and TRBJ2-1; 7 bases fit TRBD2. The CDR3 consists of 15 residues. Germline CDR1 and CDR2: SGHRS and YFSETQ. The CDR3: CASRALAESFNEQFF. The CDR3 DNA sequence: TGCGCCAGCCGCGCTCTAGCGGAATCCTTCAATGAGCAGTTCTTC.

This clonotype was found many times. This chain links TRBV12-3 or TRBV12-4 with TRBJ1-5; 7 nucleotides line up with TRBD1. This CDR3 region has 15 residues. The junction had 7 bases not matched to a gene; V was cut back by 6 bases and J by 2 bases. The CDR3, as DNA: TGTGCCAGCAGCCGTCAGGGGGACCGCAATCAGCCCCAGCATTTT. Translation gives CASSRQGDRNQPQHF.

This clonotype was observed once. The chain combines TRBV20-1 with TRBJ2-5; D is possibly TRBD1 or TRBD2 (6 bases each). The germline CDR1 and CDR2 sequences are DFQATT and SNEGSKA (reference sequence). CDR3 size: 14 residues. With 0 bases removed from V and 4 bases from J, the gap between germline ends came to 12 bases. CDR3 bases: TGCAGTGCTAGAGAGGGGGGCGCGGGAGAGACCCAGTACTTC. The encoded protein is CSAREGGAGETQYF.

This clonotype has ten or more counts. CDR3 region: CASSGAGQGKETQYF. CDR3 DNA: TGTGCCAGCAGCGGCGCGGGACAGGGAAAAGAGACCCAGTACTTC. V is TRBV13 and J is TRBJ2-5; 9 bases agree with TRBD1. With V trimmed by 5 bases and J by 3 bases, 7 bases remained unmatched. Germline V lookup: CDR1 PRHDT, CDR2 FYEKMQ (reference sequence). This CDR3 comprises 15 residues.

The chain links TRBV11-1 to TRBJ2-4, with unresolved D. V lost 5 bases, J lost 6 bases, and 14 bases lay in between. Germline CDR1 is SGHAT and CDR2 is FQDESV (reference sequence). This CDR3 has 14 residues. The CDR3 region has the DNA TGTGCCAGCAGCCCCGGGTCGGGTGGAAACATTCAGTACTTC. Protein sequence: CASSPGSGGNIQYF.

This clonotype was seen ten or more times. The rearrangement uses TRBV9 and TRBJ2-4; TRBD2 agrees at 8 bases. Germline V gene lookup returns CDR1 SGDLS and CDR2 YYNGEE. This CDR3 is built from 15 residues. V was pared by 3 bases and J by 6 bases, with 8 bases of the junction left unmatched. CDR3 region: CASSASGLGPNIQYF. CDR3 nucleotide sequence: TGTGCCAGCAGCGCCTCGGGACTAGGACCAAACATTCAGTACTTC.

A word on this clonotype: This could be a read error, since a much larger clone is one nucleotide away. V gene TRBV12-3 or TRBV12-4 combines with J gene TRBJ2-7; 7 bases fit TRBD2. V was pared by 8 bases and J by 7 bases, with 5 bases of the junction left unmatched. The CDR3 totals 11 residues. CDR3 sequence: CASGEGEEQYF. The CDR3 DNA follows: TGTGCCAGCGGGGAGGGTGAAGAGCAGTACTTC.

This clonotype has a count of ten or more. The V and J genes are TRBV5-1 and TRBJ1-1; a weak D match, TRBD1 (5 bases). Trimming left V 0 bases short and J 4 bases short, with 13 bases between. The CDR3 is made up of 15 amino acids. CDR1 and CDR2 from the germline V gene are SGHRS and YFSETQ. The CDR3 reads CASSLDRPSGTEAFF. The CDR3 bases are TGCGCCAGCAGCTTGGACAGGCCGTCGGGCACTGAAGCTTTCTTT.

The chain joins TRBV15 to TRBJ1-1; D is uncertain. V was shortened by 4 bases and J by 13 bases, with 16 bases between the two germline ends. The CDR3 covers 12 residues. Looked up from germline, CDR1 is LNHNV and CDR2 is YYDKDF (reference sequence). CDR3 protein: CATSNLQDVCFF. The CDR3 DNA sequence: TGTGCCACCAGCAACTTGCAGGATGTCTGTTTCTTT.

This clonotype was observed many times. The rearrangement uses TRBV20-1 and TRBJ2-1, with a tentative D call TRBD1 (5 bases). The CDR3 is 14 residues long. V lost 6 bases and J 8 bases, leaving 20 bases between the germline ends. The germline CDR1 and CDR2 sequences are DFQATT and SNEGSKA (reference sequence). The CDR3 DNA reads as TGCAGTGCCGAGAGAACGCTACCACAGGATGAGCAGTTCTTC. This encodes CSAERTLPQDEQFF.

This clonotype was counted at least ten times. V gene TRBV12-3 or TRBV12-4 combines with J gene TRBJ2-7; the match to TRBD2 covers 9 bases. CDR3 length: 14 residues. With 3 bases clipped from V and 4 bases from J, the junction kept 4 bases outside the gene matches. The CDR3 spells CASSLRGGGYEQYF. The CDR3 nucleotides read TGTGCCAGCAGTTTGCGCGGGGGGGGATACGAGCAGTACTTC.

At least ten counts were recorded for this clonotype. This sequence joins TRBV7-2 and TRBJ2-2; D is uncertain. The CDR3 consists of 14 residues. V was shortened by 5 bases and J by 0 bases, with 7 bases between the two germline ends. The germline V gene has CDR1 SGHTA and CDR2 FQGNSA. CDR3 sequence reads: CASSPGPNTGELFF. In DNA, the CDR3 is TGTGCCAGCAGCCCTGGCCCGAACACCGGGGAGCTGTTTTTT.

The table lists this clonotype with many counts. The V and J genes are TRBV7-3 and TRBJ2-3, with D possibly being TRBD2 (7 bases). CDR1 and CDR2 (germline): SGHTA, FQGTGA. The germline V and J ends were trimmed by 5 bases and 6 bases, with 15 bases remaining between them. The CDR3 spans 14 residues. CDR3: CASSPTGGSDTQYF. The DNA for the CDR3 is TGTGCCAGCAGCCCTACGGGGGGCTCCGATACGCAGTATTTT.

The rearrangement joins TRBV20-1 to TRBJ2-7, with 7 bases matching TRBD2. V gave up 1 base and J gave up 5 bases; unmatched junction bases: 11. Germline CDR1 DFQATT, CDR2 SNEGSKA (reference sequence). CDR3 length: 15 residues. DNA for the CDR3: TGCAGTGCTAGAGCGGCTAGCGGAAGGTATCACGAGCAGTACTTC. It codes for CSARAASGRYHEQYF.

This clonotype was seen many times. The chain links TRBV29-1 to TRBJ2-4, with TRBD2 matching over 10 bases. Per the germline V gene, CDR1 is SQVTM and CDR2 is ANQGSEA. The CDR3 sequence is 17 residues long. The V and J ends lost 4 bases and 1 base, in that order; junction bases with no gene match: 10. CDR3 sequence reads: CSVGVIAGGAAKNIQYF. The CDR3 DNA sequence: TGCAGCGTTGGGGTGATAGCGGGGGGCGCGGCCAAAAACATTCAGTACTTC.

This clonotype has a count of ten or more. CDR3 coding DNA: TGTGCCAGCAGTTCAAGCCGGGGTATGGGAGAGACCCAGTACTTC. This gives the protein CASSSSRGMGETQYF. This chain connects TRBV12-3 or TRBV12-4 to TRBJ2-5; tentative D call: TRBD2 (5 bases). V was pared by 4 bases and J by 4 bases, with 16 bases between. This CDR3 comprises 15 residues.

This clonotype was counted once. A much larger clone differs by one base, so this may be a read error. The gene calls are TRBV25-1 and TRBJ2-3; 9 nucleotides align to TRBD1. CDR3 size: 15 residues. V shed 4 bases and J 4 bases; nucleotides not matched to a gene: 6. Germline V gene lookup returns CDR1 MGHDK and CDR2 SYGVNS. The CDR3 DNA reads as TGTGCCAGCAGTGTCCACAGGGGGCGGGCAGATACGCAGTATTTT. Translated: CASSVHRGRADTQYF. Full variable domain (remainder filled in from reference TRBV25-1 and TRBJ2-3): EADIYQTPRYLVIGTGKKITLECSQTMGHDKMYWYQQDPGMELHLIHYSYGVNSTEKGDLSSESTVSRIRTEHFPLTLESARPSHTSQYLCASSVHRGRADTQYFGPGTRLTVL.